This T cell receptor beta chain was sequenced during a study of T cells in tuberculosis. As for the study in general: T cells were selected with CD1B tetramers loaded with glucose monomycolate. Study-wide points: Active tuberculosis cases were adults; controls were adolescents.

About this clone itself: What it binds is unknown.

TCRdb's copy holds only in-frame clones and misses some; the assay was immunoSEQ multiplex PCR. The repertoire has around 38,000 clones, 95% of them found once; the top ten carry roughly 3.5%. The CDR3 loop spans 16 amino acids. CDR1 is SNHLY and CDR2 is FYNNEI in the germline V gene. V dropped 10 bases and J dropped 2; count of bases not matched to a gene: 12. This sequence was found in a donor between 10 and 35 years old with latent tuberculosis or without tuberculosis infection. V is TRBV2 and J is TRBJ2-5; TRBD1 aligns across 11 bases. Sequencing was performed on PBMCs. The CDR3 coding sequence is TGTGCCACCAAGCCGGGACAGGGGGGTTATCAAGAGACCCAGTACTTC. It specifies CATKPGQGGYQETQYF.